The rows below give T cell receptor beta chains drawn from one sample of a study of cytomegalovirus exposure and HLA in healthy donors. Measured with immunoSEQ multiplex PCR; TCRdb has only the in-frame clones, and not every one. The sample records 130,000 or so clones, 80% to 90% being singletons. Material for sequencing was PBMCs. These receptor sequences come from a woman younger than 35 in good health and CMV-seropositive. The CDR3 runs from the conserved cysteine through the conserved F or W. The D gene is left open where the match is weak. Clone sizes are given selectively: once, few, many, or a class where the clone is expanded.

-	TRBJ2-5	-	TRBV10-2	CASSVIEGGYQETQYF	TGCGCCAGCAGTGTCATAGAGGGGGGGTACCAAGAGACCCAGTACTTC
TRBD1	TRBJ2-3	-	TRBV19	CASSMLDRAQDTQYF	TGTGCCAGTAGTATGTTGGACAGGGCACAAGATACGCAGTATTTT
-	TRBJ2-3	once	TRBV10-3	CAIYRDHTDTQYF	TGTGCCATCTACCGGGATCACACAGATACGCAGTATTTT
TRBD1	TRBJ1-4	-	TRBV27	CARWTGVEFDEKLFF	TGTGCCAGATGGACAGGGGTCGAATTTGACGAAAAACTGTTTTTT
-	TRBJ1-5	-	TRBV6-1	CASSEGHSRSNQPQHF	TGTGCCAGCAGTGAGGGGCACAGCCGTAGCAATCAGCCCCAGCATTTT
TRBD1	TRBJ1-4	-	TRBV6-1	CASSGQGLATNEKLFF	TGTGCCAGCAGTGGACAGGGGCTCGCAACTAATGAAAAACTGTTTTTT
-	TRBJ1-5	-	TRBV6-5	CASSYVGGQPQHF	TGTGCCAGCAGTTACGTCGGGGGTCAGCCCCAGCATTTT
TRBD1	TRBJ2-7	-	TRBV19	CASKEGQGAYEQYF	TGTGCCAGTAAAGAGGGCCAGGGGGCCTACGAGCAGTACTTC
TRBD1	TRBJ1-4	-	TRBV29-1	CSALTGGDEKLFF	TGCAGCGCCCTGACAGGGGGGGATGAAAAACTGTTTTTT
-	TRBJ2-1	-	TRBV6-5	CASATGSYNEQFF	TGTGCCAGCGCCACTGGTTCCTACAATGAGCAGTTCTTC
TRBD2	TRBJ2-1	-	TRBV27	CASSFGRGVGEQFF	TGTGCCAGCAGTTTCGGGCGGGGGGTCGGTGAGCAGTTCTTC
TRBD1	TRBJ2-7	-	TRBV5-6	CASSRGQVEQYF	TGTGCCAGCAGCCGCGGACAGGTCGAGCAGTACTTC
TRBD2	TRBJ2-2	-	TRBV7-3	CASSPGLVIANTGELFF	TGTGCCAGCAGCCCCGGACTAGTCATAGCGAACACCGGGGAGCTGTTTTTT
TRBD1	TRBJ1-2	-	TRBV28	CASSLSRQGHGYTF	TGTGCCAGCAGTTTATCAAGACAGGGGCATGGCTACACCTTC
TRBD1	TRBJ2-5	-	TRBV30	CAWRVGQAPQETQYF	TGTGCCTGGAGGGTGGGACAGGCGCCTCAAGAGACCCAGTACTTC
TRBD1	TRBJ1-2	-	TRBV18	CASSPTGTDLYGYTF	TGTGCCAGCTCCCCAACCGGGACAGATCTCTATGGCTACACCTTC
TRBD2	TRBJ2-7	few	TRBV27	CASRERGTYYEQYF	TGTGCCAGCAGAGAGCGGGGGACCTACTACGAGCAGTACTTC
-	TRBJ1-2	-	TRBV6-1	CASSEDRSKGYTF	TGTGCCAGCAGTGAAGACAGGAGCAAGGGCTACACCTTC
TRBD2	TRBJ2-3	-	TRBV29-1	CSVFDGGAQDTQYF	TGCAGCGTTTTTGACGGGGGGGCTCAGGATACGCAGTATTTT
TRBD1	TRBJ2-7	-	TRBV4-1	CASSQGQGASYEQYF	TGCGCCAGCAGCCAGGGACAGGGGGCGTCCTACGAGCAGTACTTC
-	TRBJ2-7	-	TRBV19	CASSPGTYEQYF	TGTGCCAGTAGTCCCGGGACCTACGAGCAGTACTTC
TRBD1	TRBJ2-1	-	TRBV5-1	CASSPEGQVAYNEQFF	TGCGCCAGCAGCCCCGAGGGACAGGTCGCCTACAATGAGCAGTTCTTC
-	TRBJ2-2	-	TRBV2	CASSERDATTGELFF	TGTGCCAGCAGTGAGCGGGACGCTACCACCGGGGAGCTGTTTTTT
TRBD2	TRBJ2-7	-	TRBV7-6	CASSTRTSNEQYF	TGTGCCAGCAGCACCAGGACTAGCAACGAGCAGTACTTC
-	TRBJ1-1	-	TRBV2	CASFGGTEAFF	TGTGCCAGCTTCGGGGGAACTGAAGCTTTCTTT
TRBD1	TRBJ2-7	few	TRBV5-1	CASSDRDRGPYEQYF	TGCGCCAGCAGCGACCGGGACAGGGGTCCCTACGAGCAGTACTTC